This TCR beta chain was retrieved from a study of identical twins. One entry per CDR3 protein results from TCRdb running MiXCR on the 5' RACE reads. The sample holds 650,000 to 800,000 distinct CDR3 sequences, 8% to 9% seen once. This clonotype was observed a few times. These same data were also listed under a study on yellow fever vaccine responses in identical twins.

The TCR comes from a woman between 18 and 29 years old in good health. Material: PBMCs.

CDR3 bases: TGCGCCAGCAGGGTCGGCGACGCGACCTGGAGCTCCTACGAGCAGTACTTC. Its translation is CASRVGDATWSSYEQYF. The chain combines TRBV10-2 with TRBJ2-7, with unresolved D. Germline V gene sequence: CDR1 WSHSY, CDR2 SAAADI. The V end was cut by 6 bases, the J end by 0 bases, with 21 bases between. This CDR3 comprises 17 residues.